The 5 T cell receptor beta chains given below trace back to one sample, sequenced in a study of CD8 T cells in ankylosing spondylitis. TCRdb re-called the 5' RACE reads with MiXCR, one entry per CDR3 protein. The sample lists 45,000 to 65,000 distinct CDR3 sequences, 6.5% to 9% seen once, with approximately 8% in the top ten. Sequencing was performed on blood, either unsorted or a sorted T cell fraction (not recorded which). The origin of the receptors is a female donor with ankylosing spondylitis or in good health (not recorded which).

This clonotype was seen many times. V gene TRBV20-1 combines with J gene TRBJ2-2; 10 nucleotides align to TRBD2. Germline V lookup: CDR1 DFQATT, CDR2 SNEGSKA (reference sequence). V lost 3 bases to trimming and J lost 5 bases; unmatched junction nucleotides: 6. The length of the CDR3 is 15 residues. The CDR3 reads CSASFTSGVTGELFF. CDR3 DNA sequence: TGCAGTGCTAGTTTCACTAGCGGGGTTACCGGGGAGCTGTTTTTT.

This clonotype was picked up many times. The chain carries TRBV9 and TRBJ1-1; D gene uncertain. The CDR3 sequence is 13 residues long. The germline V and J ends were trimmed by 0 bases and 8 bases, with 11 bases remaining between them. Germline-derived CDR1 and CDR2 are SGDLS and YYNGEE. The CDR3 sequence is CASSVGLTAEAFF. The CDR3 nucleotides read TGTGCCAGCAGCGTAGGTCTGACGGCCGAAGCTTTCTTT. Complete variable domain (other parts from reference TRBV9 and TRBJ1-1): DSGVTQTPKHLITATGQRVTLRCSPRSGDLSVYWYQQSLDQGLQFLIQYYNGEERAKGNILERFSAQQFPDLHSELNLSSLELGDSALYFCASSVGLTAEAFFGQGTRLTVV.

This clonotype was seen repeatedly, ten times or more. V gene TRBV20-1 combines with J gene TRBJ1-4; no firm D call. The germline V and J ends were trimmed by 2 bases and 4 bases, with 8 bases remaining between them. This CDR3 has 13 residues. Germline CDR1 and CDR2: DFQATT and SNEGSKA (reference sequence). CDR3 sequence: CSARSHLNEKLFF. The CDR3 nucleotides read TGCAGTGCTAGATCCCACCTTAATGAAAAACTGTTTTTT.

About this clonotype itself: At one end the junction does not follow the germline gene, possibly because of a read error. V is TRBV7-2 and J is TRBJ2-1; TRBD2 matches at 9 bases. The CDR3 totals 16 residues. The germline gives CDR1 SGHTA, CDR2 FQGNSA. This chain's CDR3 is CASSLASGGYYYEQFF. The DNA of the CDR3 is TGTGCCAGCAGCTTAGCCAGCGGGGGGTACTACTATGAGCAGTTCTTC.

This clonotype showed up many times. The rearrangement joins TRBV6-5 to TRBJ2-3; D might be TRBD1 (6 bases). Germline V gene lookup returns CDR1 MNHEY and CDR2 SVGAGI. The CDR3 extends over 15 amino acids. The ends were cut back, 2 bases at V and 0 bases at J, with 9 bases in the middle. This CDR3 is CASSYGDTSTDTQYF. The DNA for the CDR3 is TGTGCCAGCAGTTACGGGGACACCAGCACAGATACGCAGTATTTT.